The entry below gives a single TCR beta chain sequence along with its context. Its antigen remains unidentified. This sample stems from a study of radiotherapy plus CTLA-4 blockade in lung cancer. Some clones are missing from TCRdb's copy, which holds only in-frame ones; the method was immunoSEQ multiplex PCR. The sample lists under 95,000 clones, under 85% seen once, with 0.79% in the top ten. Regarding the study as a whole: Response, reportedly, was best predicted by interferon-beta along with early blood T cell clone dynamics. In blood, after radiotherapy plus ipilimumab, tumor-derived TCR clones expanded.

People whose metastatic non-small-cell lung cancer was chemo-refractory got focal radiation along with CTLA-4 blockade by ipilimumab. After removal of 4 bases from V and 6 bases from J, the junction contained 9 bases not matched to a gene. Germline V gene sequence: CDR1 PRHDT, CDR2 FYEKMQ (reference sequence). CDR3 size: 15 residues. The receptor's source is a human donor with non-small cell lung cancer who had stable disease on radiotherapy plus ipilimumab. The chain has TRBV13 and TRBJ2-5, with TRBD1 identical over 9 bases. The sample here was peripheral blood, taken from a patient treated with radiotherapy plus ipilimumab. The CDR3 here is CASSSAPGQGKTQYF. CDR3 DNA: TGTGCCAGCAGCTCAGCTCCGGGACAGGGAAAGACCCAGTACTTC.